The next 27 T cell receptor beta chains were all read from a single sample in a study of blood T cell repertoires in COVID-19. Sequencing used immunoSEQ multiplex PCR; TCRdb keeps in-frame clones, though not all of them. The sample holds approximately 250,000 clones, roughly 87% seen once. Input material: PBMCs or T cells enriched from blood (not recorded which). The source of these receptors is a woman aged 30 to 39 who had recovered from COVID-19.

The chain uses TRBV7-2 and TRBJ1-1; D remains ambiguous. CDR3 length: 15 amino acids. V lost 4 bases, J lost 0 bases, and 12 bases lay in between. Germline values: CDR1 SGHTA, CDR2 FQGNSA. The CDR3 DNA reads TGTGCCAGCAGCTCCAGCGGAGGGCTGAACACTGAAGCTTTCTTT. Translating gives CASSSSGGLNTEAFF.

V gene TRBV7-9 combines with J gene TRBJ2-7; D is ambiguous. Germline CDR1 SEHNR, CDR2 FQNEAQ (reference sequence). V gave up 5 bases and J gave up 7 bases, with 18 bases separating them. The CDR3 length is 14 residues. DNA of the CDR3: TGTGCCAGCAGCCAACTCGCGGAGTTTGGGGAGCAGTACTTC. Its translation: CASSQLAEFGEQYF.

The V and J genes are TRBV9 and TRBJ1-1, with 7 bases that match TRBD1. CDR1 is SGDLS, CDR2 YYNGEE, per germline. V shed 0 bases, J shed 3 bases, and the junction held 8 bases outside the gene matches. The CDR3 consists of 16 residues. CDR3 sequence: CASSVEGGGRDTEAFF. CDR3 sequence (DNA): TGTGCCAGCAGCGTAGAAGGGGGCGGTAGGGACACTGAAGCTTTCTTT.

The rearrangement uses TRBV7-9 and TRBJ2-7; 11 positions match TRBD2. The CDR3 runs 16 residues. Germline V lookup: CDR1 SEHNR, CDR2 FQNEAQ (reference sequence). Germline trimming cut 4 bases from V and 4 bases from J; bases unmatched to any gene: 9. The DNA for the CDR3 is TGTGCCAGCAGCTCTACCCCGGGACTAGCGGCTTACGAGCAGTACTTC. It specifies CASSSTPGLAAYEQYF. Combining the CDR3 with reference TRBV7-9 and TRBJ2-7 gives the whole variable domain DTGVSQNPRHKITKRGQNVTFRCDPISEHNRLYWYRQTLGQGPEFLTYFQNEAQLEKSRLLSDRFSAERPKGSFSTLEIQRTEQGDSAMYLCASSSTPGLAAYEQYFGPGTRLTVT.

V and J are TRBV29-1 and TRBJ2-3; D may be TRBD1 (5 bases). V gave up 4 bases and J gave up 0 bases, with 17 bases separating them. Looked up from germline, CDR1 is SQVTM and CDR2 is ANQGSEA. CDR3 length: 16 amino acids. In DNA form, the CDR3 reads TGCAGCGTTGGGGGCAGCATGCTAACTAGCACAGATACGCAGTATTTT. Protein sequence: CSVGGSMLTSTDTQYF.

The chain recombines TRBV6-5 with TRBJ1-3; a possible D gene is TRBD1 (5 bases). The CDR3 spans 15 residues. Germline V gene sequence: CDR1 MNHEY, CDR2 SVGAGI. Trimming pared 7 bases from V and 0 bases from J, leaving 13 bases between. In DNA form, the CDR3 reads TGTGCCAGCAATGGGGCCGGGGGCTCTGGAAACACCATATATTTT. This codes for CASNGAGGSGNTIYF.

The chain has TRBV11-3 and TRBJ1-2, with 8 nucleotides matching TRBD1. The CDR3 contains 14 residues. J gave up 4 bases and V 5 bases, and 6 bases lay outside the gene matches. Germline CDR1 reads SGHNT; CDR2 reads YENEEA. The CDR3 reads CASSRTGFSYGYTF. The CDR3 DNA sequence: TGTGCCAGCAGCCGGACAGGGTTTAGCTATGGCTACACCTTC.

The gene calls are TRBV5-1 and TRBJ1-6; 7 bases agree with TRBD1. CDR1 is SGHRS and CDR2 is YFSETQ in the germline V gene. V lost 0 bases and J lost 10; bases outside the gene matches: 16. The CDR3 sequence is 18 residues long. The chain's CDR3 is CASSLVGVTGSEGSPLHF. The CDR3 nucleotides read TGCGCCAGCAGCTTGGTCGGGGTGACAGGGTCGGAAGGGTCACCCCTCCACTTT.

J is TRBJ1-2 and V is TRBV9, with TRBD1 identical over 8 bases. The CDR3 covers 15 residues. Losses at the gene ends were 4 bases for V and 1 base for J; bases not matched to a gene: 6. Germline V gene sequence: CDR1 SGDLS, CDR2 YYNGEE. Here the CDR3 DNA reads TGTGCCAGCAGCCTGACAGGGGTGGGTAACTATGGCTACACCTTC. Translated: CASSLTGVGNYGYTF. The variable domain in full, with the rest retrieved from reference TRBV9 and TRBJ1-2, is DSGVTQTPKHLITATGQRVTLRCSPRSGDLSVYWYQQSLDQGLQFLIQYYNGEERAKGNILERFSAQQFPDLHSELNLSSLELGDSALYFCASSLTGVGNYGYTFGSGTRLTVV.

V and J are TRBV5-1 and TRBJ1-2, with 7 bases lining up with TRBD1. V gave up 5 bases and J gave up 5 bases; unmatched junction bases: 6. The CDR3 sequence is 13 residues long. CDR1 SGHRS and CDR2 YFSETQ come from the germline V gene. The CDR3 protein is CASSTGQQYGYTF. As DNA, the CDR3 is TGCGCCAGCAGTACGGGACAGCAATATGGCTACACCTTC.

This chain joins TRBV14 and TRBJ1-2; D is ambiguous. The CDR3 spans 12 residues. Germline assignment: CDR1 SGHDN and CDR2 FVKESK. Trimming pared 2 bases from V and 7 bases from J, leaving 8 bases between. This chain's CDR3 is CASSQYRGGYTF. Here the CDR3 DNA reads TGTGCCAGCAGCCAATACCGGGGTGGCTACACCTTC.

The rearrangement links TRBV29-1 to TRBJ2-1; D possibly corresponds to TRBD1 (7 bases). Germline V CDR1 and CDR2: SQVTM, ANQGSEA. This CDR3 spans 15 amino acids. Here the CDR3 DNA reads TGCGGATTGGAGGGGGACAGTATCTCCTACAATGAGCAGTTCTTC. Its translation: CGLEGDSISYNEQFF.

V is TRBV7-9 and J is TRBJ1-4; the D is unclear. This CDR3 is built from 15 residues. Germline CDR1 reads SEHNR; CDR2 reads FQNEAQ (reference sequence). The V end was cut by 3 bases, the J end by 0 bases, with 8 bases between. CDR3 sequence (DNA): TGTGCCAGCAGCTTCACAGCTTCAACTAATGAAAAACTGTTTTTT. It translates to CASSFTASTNEKLFF.

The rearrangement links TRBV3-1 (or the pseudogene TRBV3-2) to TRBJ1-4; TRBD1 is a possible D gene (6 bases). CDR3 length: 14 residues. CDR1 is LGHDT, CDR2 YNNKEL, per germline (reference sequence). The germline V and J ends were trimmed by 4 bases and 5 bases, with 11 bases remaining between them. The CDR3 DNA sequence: TGTGCCAGCAGCCCATGGGACACGAATGAAAAACTGTTTTTT. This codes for CASSPWDTNEKLFF.

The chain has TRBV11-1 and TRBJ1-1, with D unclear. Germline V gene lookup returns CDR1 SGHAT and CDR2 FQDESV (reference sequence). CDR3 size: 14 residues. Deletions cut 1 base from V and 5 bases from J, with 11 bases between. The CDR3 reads CASSLDHGRTEAFF. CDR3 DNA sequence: TGTGCCAGCAGCTTAGATCACGGGAGGACTGAAGCTTTCTTT.

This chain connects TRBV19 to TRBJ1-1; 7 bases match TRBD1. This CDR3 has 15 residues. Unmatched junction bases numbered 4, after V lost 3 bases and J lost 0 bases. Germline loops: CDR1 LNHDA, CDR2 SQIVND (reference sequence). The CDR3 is CASSIWTGMNTEAFF. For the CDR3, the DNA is TGTGCCAGTAGTATCTGGACAGGCATGAACACTGAAGCTTTCTTT.

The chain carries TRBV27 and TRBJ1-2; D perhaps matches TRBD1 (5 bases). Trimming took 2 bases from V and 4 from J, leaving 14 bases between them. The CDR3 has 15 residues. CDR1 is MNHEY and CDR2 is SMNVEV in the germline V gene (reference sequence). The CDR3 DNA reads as TGTGCCAGCAGTTTAGCGGGGGACCATGGCTATGGCTACACCTTC. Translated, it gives CASSLAGDHGYGYTF.

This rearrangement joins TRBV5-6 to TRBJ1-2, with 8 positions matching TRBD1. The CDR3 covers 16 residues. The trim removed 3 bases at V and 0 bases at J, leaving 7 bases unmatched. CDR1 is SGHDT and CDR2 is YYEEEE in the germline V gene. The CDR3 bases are TGTGCCAGCAGCTCACAGGGGGTTGAGACTAACTATGGCTACACCTTC. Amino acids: CASSSQGVETNYGYTF. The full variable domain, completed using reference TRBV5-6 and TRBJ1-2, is DAGVTQSPTHLIKTRGQQVTLRCSPKSGHDTVSWYQQALGQGPQFIFQYYEEEERQRGNFPDRFSGHQFPNYSSELNVNALLLGDSALYLCASSSQGVETNYGYTFGSGTRLTVV.

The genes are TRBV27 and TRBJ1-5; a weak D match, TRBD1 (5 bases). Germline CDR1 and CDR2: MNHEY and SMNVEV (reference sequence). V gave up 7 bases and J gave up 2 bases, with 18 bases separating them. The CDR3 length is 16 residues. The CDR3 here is CASNPYWGEGNQPQHF. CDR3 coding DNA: TGTGCCAGCAATCCCTACTGGGGGGAGGGCAATCAGCCCCAGCATTTT.

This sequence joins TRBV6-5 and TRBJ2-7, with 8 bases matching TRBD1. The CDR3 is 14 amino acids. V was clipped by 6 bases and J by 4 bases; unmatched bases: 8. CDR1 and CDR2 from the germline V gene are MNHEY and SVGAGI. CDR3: CASRKTGELYEQYF. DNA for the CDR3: TGTGCCAGCAGGAAGACAGGGGAACTTTACGAGCAGTACTTC.

The CDR3 protein is CAISSGQGAFYNEQFF. The DNA for the CDR3 is TGTGCCATCAGTTCGGGACAGGGGGCTTTTTACAATGAGCAGTTCTTC. The gene calls are TRBV10-3 and TRBJ2-1; the match to TRBD1 covers 12 bases. This CDR3 spans 16 amino acids. The germline CDR1 and CDR2 sequences are ENHRY and SYGVKD. J was trimmed by 4 bases and V by 5 bases; bases with no gene match: 6.

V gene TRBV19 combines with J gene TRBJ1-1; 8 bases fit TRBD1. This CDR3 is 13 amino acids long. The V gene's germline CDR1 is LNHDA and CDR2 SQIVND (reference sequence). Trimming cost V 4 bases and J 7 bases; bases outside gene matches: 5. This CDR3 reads CASSTLTGVEAFF. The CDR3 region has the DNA TGTGCCAGTAGTACCCTGACAGGGGTTGAAGCTTTCTTT. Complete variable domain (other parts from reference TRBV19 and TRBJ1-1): DGGITQSPKYLFRKEGQNVTLSCEQNLNHDAMYWYRQDPGQGLRLIYYSQIVNDFQKGDIAEGYSVSREKKESFPLTVTSAQKNPTAFYLCASSTLTGVEAFFGQGTRLTVV.

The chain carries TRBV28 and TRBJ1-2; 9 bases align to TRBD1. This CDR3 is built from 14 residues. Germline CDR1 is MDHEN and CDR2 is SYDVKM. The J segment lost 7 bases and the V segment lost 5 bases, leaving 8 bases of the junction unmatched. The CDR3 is CASSPGQGGIGYTF. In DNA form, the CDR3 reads TGTGCCAGCAGTCCGGGACAGGGTGGGATTGGCTACACCTTC.

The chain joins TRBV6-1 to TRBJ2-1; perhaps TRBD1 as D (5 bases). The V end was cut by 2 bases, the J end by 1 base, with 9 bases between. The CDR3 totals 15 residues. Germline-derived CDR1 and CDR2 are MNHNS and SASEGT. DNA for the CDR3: TGTGCCAGCAGTGAACTCGACAGATCCTACAATGAGCAGTTCTTC. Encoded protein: CASSELDRSYNEQFF.

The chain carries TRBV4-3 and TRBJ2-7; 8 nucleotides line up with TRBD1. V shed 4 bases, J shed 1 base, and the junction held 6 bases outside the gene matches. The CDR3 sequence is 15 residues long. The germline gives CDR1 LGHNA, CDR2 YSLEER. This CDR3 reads CASSLGGTGSYEQYF. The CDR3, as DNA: TGCGCCAGCAGCCTAGGTGGGACAGGTTCCTACGAGCAGTACTTC.

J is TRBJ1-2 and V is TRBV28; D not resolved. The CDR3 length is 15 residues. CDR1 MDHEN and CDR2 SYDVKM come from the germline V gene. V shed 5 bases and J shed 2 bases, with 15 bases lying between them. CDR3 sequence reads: CASSTDFTRNYGYTF. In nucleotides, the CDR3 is TGTGCCAGCAGTACTGACTTTACCCGAAACTATGGCTACACCTTC.

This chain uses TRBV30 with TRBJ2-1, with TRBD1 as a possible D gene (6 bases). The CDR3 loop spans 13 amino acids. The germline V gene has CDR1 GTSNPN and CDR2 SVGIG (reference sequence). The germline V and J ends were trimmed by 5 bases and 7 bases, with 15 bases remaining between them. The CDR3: CAWGRGLLNEQFF. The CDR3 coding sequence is TGTGCCTGGGGCAGGGGTTTATTGAATGAGCAGTTCTTC.